The 26 T cell receptor beta chains given below trace back to one sample, sequenced in a study of CD8 T cells in ankylosing spondylitis. TCRdb fed the 5' RACE reads into MiXCR, producing one record per CDR3 protein. The data hold 210,000 or so distinct CDR3 sequences, with 20% to 30% observed a single time. Sequenced: blood, either unsorted or a sorted T cell fraction (not recorded which). The receptors were sampled from a male donor with ankylosing spondylitis or in good health (not recorded which).

The V call is TRBV29-1, the J call TRBJ2-7, with TRBD2 identical over 10 bases. CDR3 length: 14 residues. Germline lookup yields CDR1 SQVTM and CDR2 ANQGSEA. Losses at the gene ends were 4 bases for V and 4 bases for J; bases not matched to a gene: 7. The CDR3 region has the DNA TGCAGCGTTGGTCAAGCGGGAGGGGTATACGAGCAGTACTTC. Protein sequence: CSVGQAGGVYEQYF.

In its sample, this clonotype was seen many times. The CDR3 loop reads CASSPRIETQYF. The CDR3, as DNA: TGTGCCAGCTCACCACGGATTGAGACCCAGTACTTC. V gene TRBV18 combines with J gene TRBJ2-5; D is unresolved. Germline CDR1 is KGHSH and CDR2 is LQKENI. Trimming shortened V by 1 base and J by 5 bases, and 5 bases separated the two germline ends. This CDR3 contains 12 residues. The complete variable domain, with remaining parts taken from reference TRBV18 and TRBJ2-5, reads NAGVMQNPRHLVRRRGQEARLRCSPMKGHSHVYWYRQLPEEGLKFMVYLQKENIIDESGMPKERFSAEFPKEGPSILRIQQVVRGDSAAYFCASSPRIETQYFGPGTRLLVL.

This clonotype was seen ten or more times. The rearrangement joins TRBV5-4 to TRBJ1-3, with 10 bases that match TRBD1. The CDR3 is 17 amino acids. Germline V gene data show CDR1 as SGHNT and CDR2 as YYREEE (reference sequence). V lost 4 bases and J lost 0; bases outside the gene matches: 7. CDR3 residues: CASSGTGAPSSGNTIYF. The CDR3 bases are TGTGCCAGCAGCGGGACAGGGGCCCCGAGCTCTGGAAACACCATATATTTT.

Many counts were recorded for this clonotype. This chain connects TRBV11-2 to TRBJ1-2, with 9 bases aligning to TRBD1. Germline V lookup: CDR1 SGHAT, CDR2 FQNNGV. Trimming removed 0 bases from V and 7 bases from J; junction bases left unmatched: 12. CDR3 size: 17 residues. CDR3 bases: TGTGCCAGCAGCTTAGAGGACAGGGGCCCTGTGGGGCCTGGCTACACCTTC. Protein: CASSLEDRGPVGPGYTF.

The chain carries TRBV30 and TRBJ1-4; no clear D gene. Deletions cut 3 bases from V and 3 bases from J, with 11 bases between. The CDR3 covers 14 residues. Germline assignment: CDR1 GTSNPN and CDR2 SVGIG (reference sequence). The CDR3 region is CAWSWGLANEKLFF. In DNA form, the CDR3 reads TGTGCCTGGAGCTGGGGATTGGCTAATGAAAAACTGTTTTTT.

Here the CDR3 reads CASNGNALPSYNEQFF. The CDR3 DNA is TGCGCCAGCAATGGCAACGCTCTCCCCTCCTACAATGAGCAGTTCTTC. The chain combines TRBV5-1 with TRBJ2-1; unclear D gene. The CDR3 runs to 16 residues. V was shortened by 6 bases and J by 0 bases, with 16 bases between the two germline ends. CDR1 and CDR2 from the germline V gene are SGHRS and YFSETQ.

This clonotype was picked up a small number of times. The rearrangement links TRBV19 to TRBJ1-5; D gene ambiguous. The germline CDR1 and CDR2 sequences are LNHDA and SQIVND (reference sequence). The CDR3 consists of 15 residues. The germline V and J ends were trimmed by 0 bases and 6 bases, with 12 bases remaining between them. In DNA, the CDR3 is TGTGCCAGTAGTATAGATGGAGGGCGCGGTCAGCCCCAGCATTTT. As protein: CASSIDGGRGQPQHF.

This clonotype was detected many times. The V and J genes are TRBV10-3 and TRBJ2-7, with 11 bases aligning to TRBD2. Germline values: CDR1 ENHRY, CDR2 SYGVKD. The CDR3 totals 14 residues. V dropped 6 bases and J dropped 7; count of bases not matched to a gene: 8. CDR3 protein: CAIRIAGGPGEQYF. In DNA, the CDR3 is TGTGCCATCAGAATAGCGGGAGGGCCGGGGGAGCAGTACTTC.

This clonotype has a count of ten or more. The chain carries TRBV7-6 and TRBJ1-5; perhaps TRBD1 as D (5 bases). The CDR3 sequence is 15 residues long. Looked up from germline, CDR1 is SGHVS and CDR2 is FNYEAQ. V lost 3 bases to trimming and J lost 6 bases, with 15 bases between them. CDR3 region: CASSFPGGYCQPQHF. DNA for the CDR3: TGTGCCAGCAGCTTCCCTGGGGGGTACTGTCAGCCCCAGCATTTT.

In this sample, this clonotype turned up many times. The gene calls are TRBV10-3 and TRBJ1-5; D not resolved. The CDR3 length is 13 residues. The germline V and J ends were trimmed by 3 bases and 4 bases, with 7 bases remaining between them. Germline CDR1 reads ENHRY; CDR2 reads SYGVKD. CDR3 bases: TGTGCCATCAGTGACGGGATAAATCAGCCCCAGCATTTT. Translated: CAISDGINQPQHF.

The chain employs TRBV10-3 and TRBJ2-5; 7 positions agree with TRBD2. The germline gives CDR1 ENHRY, CDR2 SYGVKD. The CDR3 is 15 residues long. Trimming took 0 bases from V and 5 from J; bases not matched to a gene: 6. The CDR3 DNA reads as TGTGCCATCAGTGAGTCGGGAGGGATGACGGAGACCCAGTACTTC. It translates to CAISESGGMTETQYF.

This clonotype was found many times. The chain joins TRBV5-6 to TRBJ2-3, with 13 bases identical to TRBD2. Germline trimming cut 3 bases from V and 7 bases from J; bases unmatched to any gene: 8. The germline V gene has CDR1 SGHDT and CDR2 YYEEEE. This CDR3 has 16 amino acids. The DNA for the CDR3 is TGTGCCAGCAGCTCGCCGGGACTAGCGGGATCGCATACGCAGTATTTT. Its protein product is CASSSPGLAGSHTQYF.

This clonotype was counted at least ten times. The chain is built from TRBV10-3 and TRBJ2-3; D perhaps matches TRBD2 (7 bases). Germline CDR1 reads ENHRY; CDR2 reads SYGVKD. Between the trimmed V and J ends, which lost 10 bases and 0 bases, there was a span of 14 bases. The CDR3 runs to 14 residues. For the CDR3, the DNA is TGTGCCAGCGGGGGCCGGGAGAGCACAGATACGCAGTATTTT. It yields the protein CASGGRESTDTQYF.

In this sample, this clonotype turned up many times. The chain uses TRBV6-1 and TRBJ2-3; tentatively, D is TRBD1 or TRBD2 (5 bases each). The CDR3 consists of 13 residues. Germline lookup yields CDR1 MNHNS and CDR2 SASEGT. With 4 bases removed from V and 7 bases from J, the gap between germline ends came to 12 bases. The CDR3 DNA reads as TGTGCCAGCAGTGTACCGGGACCTAATACGCAGTATTTT. Protein sequence: CASSVPGPNTQYF.

The chain uses TRBV12-5 and TRBJ1-3, with a possible D match to TRBD1 (5 bases). V was shortened by 6 bases and J by 0 bases, with 9 bases between the two germline ends. The CDR3 sequence is 14 residues long. The V gene's germline CDR1 is LGHNT and CDR2 FRNRAP. The CDR3 bases are TGTGCTAGTGGGGCAGGGAGCTCTGGAAACACCATATATTTT. This gives the protein CASGAGSSGNTIYF.

DNA of the CDR3: TGCAGTGCGTACGAGGGGGACAGGGCCTACGAGCAGTACTTC. It translates to CSAYEGDRAYEQYF. The J gene is TRBJ2-7, the V gene TRBV20-1; 9 bases line up with TRBD1. From germline, CDR1 is DFQATT and CDR2 SNEGSKA (reference sequence). This CDR3 has 14 residues. Trimming removed 6 bases from V and 2 bases from J; junction bases left unmatched: 8.

V gene TRBV25-1 combines with J gene TRBJ2-7; possibly TRBD1 or TRBD2 for D (5 bases each). Germline CDR1 reads MGHDK; CDR2 reads SYGVNS. This CDR3 comprises 14 residues. Trimming shortened V by 4 bases and J by 3 bases, and 13 bases separated the two germline ends. For the CDR3, the DNA is TGTGCCAGCAGTGGGGACGGCCTTAACTACGAGCAGTACTTC. Amino acids: CASSGDGLNYEQYF.

The chain recombines TRBV20-1 with TRBJ1-5; no clear D. Trimming stripped 0 bases from V and 6 bases from J, with 12 bases between. The germline gives CDR1 DFQATT, CDR2 SNEGSKA (reference sequence). This CDR3 is built from 14 residues. CDR3 sequence (DNA): TGCAGTGCTAGAGATTCCTCGCGGGGTCAGCCCCAGCATTTT. Translating gives CSARDSSRGQPQHF.

This clonotype was seen a few times. V and J are TRBV20-1 and TRBJ2-1; 13 bases map to TRBD2. The CDR3 length is 18 residues. CDR1 is DFQATT, CDR2 SNEGSKA, per germline (reference sequence). With V trimmed by 6 bases and J by 1 base, 12 bases remained unmatched. CDR3 in DNA: TGCAGTGCCCACCTGCTTGGACTAGCGGGAGCGTCCTACAATGAGCAGTTCTTC. Protein: CSAHLLGLAGASYNEQFF.

The J gene is TRBJ1-1, the V gene TRBV7-2; D unresolved. V lost 6 bases to trimming and J lost 4 bases, with 6 bases between them. CDR1 and CDR2 (germline): SGHTA, FQGNSA. The CDR3 consists of 11 residues. This CDR3 is CASRLGTEAFF. The CDR3 DNA reads TGTGCCAGCAGGCTTGGCACTGAAGCTTTCTTT.

This clonotype came up once. The chain has TRBV28 and TRBJ2-7; 8 bases map to TRBD1. The length of the CDR3 is 13 residues. Losses at the gene ends were 4 bases for V and 4 bases for J; bases not matched to a gene: 3. Per the germline V gene, CDR1 is MDHEN and CDR2 is SYDVKM. CDR3 residues: CASSWTGRYEQYF. CDR3 sequence (DNA): TGTGCCAGCAGTTGGACAGGGCGGTACGAGCAGTACTTC.

The CDR3 DNA sequence: TGTGCCAGCTCACCACCAGGGGGCCGGGACACCGGGGAGCTGTTTTTT. Translating gives CASSPPGGRDTGELFF. This chain links TRBV18 with TRBJ2-2; TRBD1 aligns across 7 bases. CDR1 and CDR2 from the germline V gene are KGHSH and LQKENI. V dropped 0 bases and J dropped 3; count of bases not matched to a gene: 4. CDR3 size: 16 residues.

This clonotype was counted at least ten times. The V gene is TRBV5-1, the J gene TRBJ2-1; 12 positions agree with TRBD2. After removal of 0 bases from V and 6 bases from J, the junction contained 4 bases not matched to a gene. The CDR3 spans 16 residues. CDR1 is SGHRS, CDR2 YFSETQ, per germline. The CDR3 reads CASSLALAGGSNEQFF. Written as DNA, the CDR3 is TGCGCCAGCAGCTTGGCACTAGCGGGAGGAAGCAATGAGCAGTTCTTC.

This clonotype was counted at least ten times. CDR3 coding DNA: TGTGCCAGCGTCGGACTAGTGGTGCGCGAGCAGTACTTC. It is translated as CASVGLVVREQYF. The chain carries TRBV28 and TRBJ2-7, with 7 bases lining up with TRBD2. V lost 8 bases to trimming and J lost 6 bases; unmatched junction nucleotides: 10. Germline V gives CDR1 MDHEN, CDR2 SYDVKM. This CDR3 region has 13 residues.

The genes are TRBV20-1 and TRBJ1-2; TRBD1 agrees at 7 bases. The CDR3 contains 15 residues. Looked up from germline, CDR1 is DFQATT and CDR2 is SNEGSKA (reference sequence). Trimming removed 1 base from V and 8 bases from J; junction bases left unmatched: 13. The CDR3 bases are TGCAGTGCTAGAGTAGGACGAACAGGGGATGGAGGCTACACCTTC. Its protein product is CSARVGRTGDGGYTF.

The rearrangement uses TRBV20-1 and TRBJ2-5; D gene ambiguous. The V end was cut by 0 bases, the J end by 4 bases, with 15 bases between. The CDR3 is made up of 15 amino acids. Germline loops: CDR1 DFQATT, CDR2 SNEGSKA (reference sequence). In nucleotides, the CDR3 is TGCAGTGCTAGAGATAGGACGAAGACGGGAGAGACCCAGTACTTC. Protein: CSARDRTKTGETQYF.